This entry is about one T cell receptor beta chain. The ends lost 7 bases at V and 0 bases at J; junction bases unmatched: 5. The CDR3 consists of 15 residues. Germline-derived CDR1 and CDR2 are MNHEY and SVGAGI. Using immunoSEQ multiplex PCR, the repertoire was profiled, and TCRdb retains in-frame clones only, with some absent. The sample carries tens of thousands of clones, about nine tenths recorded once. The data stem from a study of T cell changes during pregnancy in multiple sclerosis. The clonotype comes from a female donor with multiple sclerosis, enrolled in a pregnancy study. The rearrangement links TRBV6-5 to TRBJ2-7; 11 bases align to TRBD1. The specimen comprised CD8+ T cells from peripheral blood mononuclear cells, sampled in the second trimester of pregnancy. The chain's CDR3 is CASTTGTGGSYEQYF. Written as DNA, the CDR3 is TGTGCCAGCACAACCGGGACAGGGGGCTCCTACGAGCAGTACTTC.